These T cell receptor beta chains were read from a single sample in a study of cytomegalovirus exposure and HLA in healthy donors. TCRdb's copy holds only in-frame clones and misses some; the assay was immunoSEQ multiplex PCR. The sample consists of approximately 210,000 clones, 65% to 80% of them appearing once. The sequencing input was PBMCs. The receptors derive from a woman aged 35 to 49 in good health and CMV-seronegative. Both conserved end residues are part of each CDR3. Each record gives: D gene, J gene, clone size, V gene, CDR3 DNA, CDR3 protein. D genes are given only for firm matches. The size of a clone is reported for some rows only, either as once, few or many, or as a class for expanded clones.

D gene: NA; J gene: TRBJ2-5; clone size: NA; V gene: TRBV2; CDR3 DNA: TGTGCCAGCCAATCGCATCAGGGTCGGGAGACCCAGTACTTC; CDR3 protein: CASQSHQGRETQYF
D gene: TRBD1; J gene: TRBJ1-5; clone size: NA; V gene: TRBV27; CDR3 DNA: TGTGCCAGCAGTCCCTCCACAGGGGCTCCGCCCCAGCCCCAGCATTTT; CDR3 protein: CASSPSTGAPPQPQHF
D gene: NA; J gene: TRBJ2-3; clone size: NA; V gene: TRBV19; CDR3 DNA: TGTGCCAGTAGTACGGACAGAACCCTCACAGATACGCAGTATTTT; CDR3 protein: CASSTDRTLTDTQYF
D gene: TRBD2; J gene: TRBJ2-2; clone size: NA; V gene: TRBV2; CDR3 DNA: TGTGCCAGCAGGGGGGGACTAGCGGGAACCGGGGAGCTGTTTTTT; CDR3 protein: CASRGGLAGTGELFF
D gene: NA; J gene: TRBJ2-1; clone size: NA; V gene: TRBV9; CDR3 DNA: TGTGCCAGCAGCGTAGACGGGAGTGAGCAGTTCTTC; CDR3 protein: CASSVDGSEQFF
D gene: NA; J gene: TRBJ1-2; clone size: NA; V gene: TRBV11-2; CDR3 DNA: TGTGCCAGCAGCCATGGACAAGGCCTTAACTATGGCTACACCTTC; CDR3 protein: CASSHGQGLNYGYTF
D gene: NA; J gene: TRBJ1-3; clone size: NA; V gene: TRBV7-2; CDR3 DNA: TGTGCCAGCAGGCGGGCCTCGAATCCTGGAAACACCATATATTTT; CDR3 protein: CASRRASNPGNTIYF
D gene: NA; J gene: TRBJ1-1; clone size: NA; V gene: TRBV7-3; CDR3 DNA: TGTGCCAGCAGCCCGGGAGGGCCGGGAACTGAAGCTTTCTTT; CDR3 protein: CASSPGGPGTEAFF
D gene: TRBD2; J gene: TRBJ2-1; clone size: once; V gene: TRBV6-6; CDR3 DNA: TGTGCCAGCAGTTACGCGGCTAGCGGAGGTTACAATGAGCAGTTCTTC; CDR3 protein: CASSYAASGGYNEQFF
D gene: NA; J gene: TRBJ2-1; clone size: NA; V gene: TRBV7-2; CDR3 DNA: TGTGCCAGCAGCTTGGGGCCCAACAATGAGCAGTTCTTC; CDR3 protein: CASSLGPNNEQFF
D gene: NA; J gene: TRBJ2-5; clone size: NA; V gene: TRBV29-1; CDR3 DNA: TGCAGCGCCCGTCGGGAGACCCAGTACTTC; CDR3 protein: CSARRETQYF
D gene: NA; J gene: TRBJ1-5; clone size: NA; V gene: TRBV19; CDR3 DNA: TGTGCCAGTAGTATGCGTAGAGGCAGGGGCCGAGGAGGAAATCAGCCCCAGCATTTT; CDR3 protein: CASSMRRGRGRGGNQPQHF
D gene: TRBD1; J gene: TRBJ2-7; clone size: NA; V gene: TRBV19; CDR3 DNA: TGTGCCAGTAGTATCGGACAGGGCTCCTACGAGCAGTACTTC; CDR3 protein: CASSIGQGSYEQYF
D gene: TRBD1; J gene: TRBJ2-2; clone size: NA; V gene: TRBV29-1; CDR3 DNA: TGCAGCGTCACAGACAGGGGCGGGACGGGGAACACCGGGGAGCTGTTTTTT; CDR3 protein: CSVTDRGGTGNTGELFF
D gene: TRBD1; J gene: TRBJ1-1; clone size: once; V gene: TRBV6-1; CDR3 DNA: TGTGCCAGCAGTAACCGGGACAGGGGTTGGACTGAAGCTTTCTTT; CDR3 protein: CASSNRDRGWTEAFF
D gene: TRBD1; J gene: TRBJ2-4; clone size: NA; V gene: TRBV30; CDR3 DNA: TGTGCCTGGAACCAGGACAGGGGGACCAAAAACATTCAGTACTTC; CDR3 protein: CAWNQDRGTKNIQYF
D gene: NA; J gene: TRBJ1-3; clone size: NA; V gene: TRBV5-1; CDR3 DNA: TGCGCCAGCAGCTTGGTCGGCTCTGGAAACACCATATATTTT; CDR3 protein: CASSLVGSGNTIYF
D gene: NA; J gene: TRBJ1-5; clone size: NA; V gene: TRBV7-2; CDR3 DNA: TGTGCCAGCAGCCCGAGGGGGACAACCAATCAGCCCCAGCATTTT; CDR3 protein: CASSPRGTTNQPQHF
D gene: NA; J gene: TRBJ1-1; clone size: NA; V gene: TRBV6-4; CDR3 DNA: TGTGCCAGCAGCAGGGTTGGCGGCACTGAAGCTTTCTTT; CDR3 protein: CASSRVGGTEAFF
D gene: NA; J gene: TRBJ1-3; clone size: NA; V gene: TRBV4-3; CDR3 DNA: TGCGCCAGCAGCCAAGAGATAGGAGTAAGAAACACCATATATTTT; CDR3 protein: CASSQEIGVRNTIYF
D gene: TRBD2; J gene: TRBJ2-1; clone size: NA; V gene: TRBV2; CDR3 DNA: TGTGCCAGCAGTGGACTAGCGGGTGGGGAGCAGTTCTTC; CDR3 protein: CASSGLAGGEQFF
D gene: NA; J gene: TRBJ2-2; clone size: NA; V gene: TRBV2; CDR3 DNA: TGTGCCAGCGTGGACAGGAACACCGGGGAGCTGTTTTTT; CDR3 protein: CASVDRNTGELFF
D gene: NA; J gene: TRBJ1-5; clone size: NA; V gene: TRBV11-1; CDR3 DNA: TGTGCCAGCAGCTCACAGGGAGATCAGCCCCAGCATTTT; CDR3 protein: CASSSQGDQPQHF
D gene: NA; J gene: TRBJ1-2; clone size: NA; V gene: TRBV4-2; CDR3 DNA: TGTGCCAGCAGTCGACAGGAACTACGGATGGGCTACACCTTC; CDR3 protein: CASSRQELRMGYTF
D gene: TRBD1; J gene: TRBJ1-4; clone size: NA; V gene: TRBV27; CDR3 DNA: TGTGCCAGCAGTTTCGGGACAGCCGGAAATGAAAAACTGTTTTTT; CDR3 protein: CASSFGTAGNEKLFF
D gene: NA; J gene: TRBJ2-7; clone size: NA; V gene: TRBV4-3; CDR3 DNA: TGCGCCAGCAGCCGTTACGGGGGGCTCTCCTACGAGCAGTACTTC; CDR3 protein: CASSRYGGLSYEQYF
D gene: NA; J gene: TRBJ1-2; clone size: NA; V gene: TRBV11-3; CDR3 DNA: TGTGCCAGCAGCTTTGGACAAACTAACTATGGCTACACCTTC; CDR3 protein: CASSFGQTNYGYTF
D gene: TRBD2; J gene: TRBJ2-1; clone size: once; V gene: TRBV27; CDR3 DNA: TGTGCCAGCAGTTCTCGCGGGACTAGCATAAATGAGCAGTTCTTC; CDR3 protein: CASSSRGTSINEQFF
D gene: TRBD1; J gene: TRBJ2-2; clone size: NA; V gene: TRBV4-1; CDR3 DNA: TGCGCCAGCAGCCAAGGGACAGGGACGAACACCGGGGAGCTGTTTTTT; CDR3 protein: CASSQGTGTNTGELFF
D gene: NA; J gene: TRBJ1-1; clone size: NA; V gene: TRBV7-9; CDR3 DNA: TGTGCCAGCAGCTCCACAGGGACTGAAGCTTTCTTT; CDR3 protein: CASSSTGTEAFF
D gene: TRBD1; J gene: TRBJ2-5; clone size: few; V gene: TRBV6-5; CDR3 DNA: TGTGCCAGCAATCAGGGGGCCCAAGAGACCCAGTACTTC; CDR3 protein: CASNQGAQETQYF
D gene: NA; J gene: TRBJ2-1; clone size: NA; V gene: TRBV7-9; CDR3 DNA: TGTGCCAGCAGCTCCGCCGATGAGGGAGTGAGGCAGTTCTTC; CDR3 protein: CASSSADEGVRQFF
D gene: NA; J gene: TRBJ1-2; clone size: NA; V gene: TRBV18; CDR3 DNA: TGTGCCAGCTCAGCCTCGACAGAATTAGATGGCTACACCTTC; CDR3 protein: CASSASTELDGYTF
D gene: TRBD1; J gene: TRBJ2-3; clone size: NA; V gene: TRBV6-5; CDR3 DNA: TGTGCCAGTCGACAGGGAAGCACAGATACGCAGTATTTT; CDR3 protein: CASRQGSTDTQYF
D gene: NA; J gene: TRBJ1-1; clone size: once; V gene: TRBV9; CDR3 DNA: TGTGCCAGCAGCGTAGAAGGTCGGGGGAACACTGAAGCTTTCTTT; CDR3 protein: CASSVEGRGNTEAFF
D gene: NA; J gene: TRBJ1-5; clone size: NA; V gene: TRBV5-4; CDR3 DNA: TGTGCCAGCAGCTTGGGGCGGTCCCAGCCCCAGCATTTT; CDR3 protein: CASSLGRSQPQHF
D gene: TRBD1; J gene: TRBJ1-2; clone size: NA; V gene: TRBV10-3; CDR3 DNA: TGTGCCATCAGTGAGGGGACAGACTATGGCTACACCTTC; CDR3 protein: CAISEGTDYGYTF
D gene: NA; J gene: TRBJ2-7; clone size: NA; V gene: TRBV10-3; CDR3 DNA: TGTGTCATCAAGGAGAAGCCGGCATACGAGCAGTACTTC; CDR3 protein: CVIKEKPAYEQYF
D gene: TRBD2; J gene: TRBJ2-1; clone size: NA; V gene: TRBV9; CDR3 DNA: TGTGCCAGCAGCGTAGTACTAGCGGGAGTCAATGAGCAGTTCTTC; CDR3 protein: CASSVVLAGVNEQFF
D gene: TRBD1; J gene: TRBJ1-3; clone size: NA; V gene: TRBV14; CDR3 DNA: TGTGCCAGCAGCCAGGACAGGGCTGGAAACACCATATATTTT; CDR3 protein: CASSQDRAGNTIYF
D gene: NA; J gene: TRBJ2-3; clone size: NA; V gene: TRBV11-3; CDR3 DNA: TGTGCCAGCAGCTGGGTGACTAGCACAGATACGCAGTATTTT; CDR3 protein: CASSWVTSTDTQYF
D gene: TRBD1; J gene: TRBJ2-1; clone size: NA; V gene: TRBV19; CDR3 DNA: TGTGCCAGTAGTCTCCAGACAGGGGGCAAGATGAATGAGCAGTTCTTC; CDR3 protein: CASSLQTGGKMNEQFF
D gene: TRBD1; J gene: TRBJ1-5; clone size: NA; V gene: TRBV7-2; CDR3 DNA: TGTGCCAGCAGCTTAGGAGGACAGGGCCATCAGCCCCAGCATTTT; CDR3 protein: CASSLGGQGHQPQHF